These 22 T cell receptor beta chains were sequenced from one sample in a study of CD8+ T cells in alopecia areata. RNA extraction was followed by reverse transcription into cDNA, which acted as the sequencing template. Method: immunoSEQ multiplex PCR; TCRdb's copy keeps in-frame clones and lacks some. The table shows more than 95,000 clones, with 41% occurring only once. The sequenced sample consisted of CD4+ T cells sorted from blood. These receptors all stem from a human donor with alopecia areata.

The chain is built from TRBV5-1 and TRBJ2-3; TRBD2 matches at 8 bases. Trimming cost V 0 bases and J 6 bases; bases outside gene matches: 3. The CDR3 is 14 residues long. Germline V gene data show CDR1 as SGHRS and CDR2 as YFSETQ. The CDR3 protein is CASSLGLAKDTQYF. The CDR3 region has the DNA TGCGCCAGCAGCTTGGGACTAGCGAAGGATACGCAGTATTTT.

The rearrangement links TRBV2 to TRBJ2-3, with D unclear. Trimming stripped 0 bases from V and 4 bases from J, with 11 bases between. Germline V gene sequence: CDR1 SNHLY, CDR2 FYNNEI. CDR3 length: 15 amino acids. The CDR3 DNA sequence: TGTGCCAGCAGTGAAGCGGGGATTAGTGCAGATACGCAGTATTTT. Its protein product is CASSEAGISADTQYF. Together with reference TRBV2 and TRBJ2-3, the CDR3 gives the full variable domain: EPEVTQTPSHQVTQMGQEVILRCVPISNHLYFYWYRQILGQKVEFLVSFYNNEISEKSEIFDDQFSVERPDGSNFTLKIRSTKLEDSAMYFCASSEAGISADTQYFGPGTRLTVL.

This clone has only a few counts. V and J are TRBV5-4 and TRBJ2-1; no clear D. The length of the CDR3 is 13 residues. Between the trimmed V and J ends, which lost 1 base and 8 bases, there was a span of 10 bases. The germline gives CDR1 SGHNT, CDR2 YYREEE (reference sequence). The CDR3 sequence: CASSLPPAYEQFF. Written as DNA, the CDR3 is TGTGCCAGCAGCTTGCCACCAGCGTATGAGCAGTTCTTC.

J is TRBJ1-5 and V is TRBV30, with no clear D. V shed 1 base and J shed 2 bases, with 3 bases lying between them. The CDR3 runs to 12 residues. Per the germline V gene, CDR1 is GTSNPN and CDR2 is SVGIG (reference sequence). The CDR3 nucleotides are TGTGCCTGGAGTGACGGCAATCAGCCCCAGCATTTT. Translating gives CAWSDGNQPQHF.

This clone occurred a few times. The chain carries TRBV18 and TRBJ2-7; D is tentatively TRBD1 or TRBD2 (5 bases each). Per germline, CDR1 KGHSH and CDR2 LQKENI. V shed 3 bases and J shed 3 bases, with 12 bases lying between them. The CDR3 length is 14 residues. The CDR3: CASSPYGGNYEQYF. In DNA form, the CDR3 reads TGTGCCAGCTCACCTTATGGGGGAAACTACGAGCAGTACTTC.

V gene TRBV2 combines with J gene TRBJ2-1; perhaps TRBD1 as D (6 bases). There are 13 residues in the CDR3. The V gene lost 10 bases and the J gene lost 5 bases, with 15 bases spanning the gap. Germline V gene sequence: CDR1 SNHLY, CDR2 FYNNEI. CDR3 DNA: TGTGCCAAACGACCCCGGACAGACAATGAGCAGTTCTTC. Its protein product is CAKRPRTDNEQFF.

This clone was picked up a small number of times. V and J are TRBV4-1 and TRBJ2-7, with D uncertain. Germline V gene sequence: CDR1 MGHRA, CDR2 YSYEKL. The CDR3 has 13 amino acids. Trimming pared 0 bases from V and 7 bases from J, leaving 10 bases between. CDR3 loop: CASSQEAPGEQYF. The CDR3 DNA is TGCGCCAGCAGCCAAGAGGCCCCCGGTGAGCAGTACTTC.

V and J are TRBV29-1 and TRBJ2-1, with 10 nucleotides matching TRBD2. Trimming at V came to 7 bases and at J to 6 bases, leaving 6 bases not matched to a gene. The CDR3 runs to 13 residues. CDR1 and CDR2 (germline): SQVTM, ANQGSEA. This chain's CDR3 is CSGTGLASNEQFF. In nucleotides, the CDR3 is TGCAGCGGGACGGGACTAGCGTCCAATGAGCAGTTCTTC.

This clone was seen a few times. The rearrangement links TRBV5-4 to TRBJ2-4, with D perhaps assigned TRBD1 or TRBD2 (5 bases each). Germline V gene data show CDR1 as SGHNT and CDR2 as YYREEE (reference sequence). The V and J ends lost 4 bases and 10 bases respectively, with 18 bases between them. This CDR3 region has 14 residues. The CDR3, as DNA: TGTGCCAGCAGCAGAGGGGTAGAGGGCAGGATTCAGTACTTC. It translates to CASSRGVEGRIQYF.

The rearrangement joins TRBV4-1 to TRBJ2-7; 7 bases are shared with TRBD1. V lost 1 base, J lost 2 bases, and 8 bases stayed unmatched. CDR1 and CDR2 from the germline V gene are MGHRA and YSYEKL. The CDR3 extends over 16 amino acids. The CDR3 region is CASSQANRGLAYEQYF. The CDR3 DNA is TGCGCCAGCAGCCAAGCTAACAGGGGCCTAGCCTACGAGCAGTACTTC.

The chain recombines TRBV30 with TRBJ1-2, with D unresolved. Germline CDR1 reads GTSNPN; CDR2 reads SVGIG (reference sequence). The CDR3 sequence is 14 residues long. V lost 2 bases, J lost 6 bases, and 16 bases lay in between. CDR3 DNA sequence: TGTGCCTGGAGTTCGGGGAGGGCCGTCGATGGCTACACCTTC. Translation gives CAWSSGRAVDGYTF.

V usage is TRBV15 and J usage is TRBJ2-5; tentatively, D is TRBD2 (5 bases). CDR3 size: 15 residues. Germline loops: CDR1 LNHNV, CDR2 YYDKDF (reference sequence). The V and J ends lost 3 bases and 3 bases respectively, with 14 bases between them. CDR3 DNA: TGTGCCACCAGCAGTGGCTCGGGGTTAGAAGAGACCCAGTACTTC. Amino acid sequence: CATSSGSGLEETQYF.

This clone turned up a few times. The rearrangement joins TRBV19 to TRBJ1-5, with unresolved D. This CDR3 is built from 13 residues. V gave up 4 bases and J gave up 5 bases, with 9 bases separating them. Per germline, CDR1 LNHDA and CDR2 SQIVND (reference sequence). CDR3 loop: CASSSRWDQPQHF. The CDR3 DNA follows: TGTGCCAGTAGTAGCCGGTGGGATCAGCCCCAGCATTTT.

The V call is TRBV5-4, the J call TRBJ1-4; no clear D. The length of the CDR3 is 13 residues. Trimming removed 4 bases from V and 5 bases from J, with 9 bases in between. Germline CDR1 is SGHNT and CDR2 is YYREEE (reference sequence). The CDR3 sequence is CASSQTVNEKLFF. The CDR3 coding sequence is TGTGCCAGCAGCCAGACGGTCAATGAAAAACTGTTTTTT.

The chain carries TRBV7-8 and TRBJ2-7; weak D call: TRBD2 (5 bases). The germline gives CDR1 SGHVS, CDR2 FQNEAQ. The CDR3 totals 16 residues. V was cut by 4 bases and J by 3 bases, with 19 bases left in between. As DNA, the CDR3 is TGTGCCAGCAGCTCCCAGGCAGTCGGGATAAGCTACGAGCAGTACTTC. As protein: CASSSQAVGISYEQYF. The whole variable domain, filled in from reference TRBV7-8 and TRBJ2-7, reads GAGVSQSPRYKVAKRGQDVALRCDPISGHVSLFWYQQALGQGPEFLTYFQNEAQLDKSGLPSDRFFAERPEGSVSTLKIQRTQQEDSAVYLCASSSQAVGISYEQYFGPGTRLTVT.

This clone was observed at least ten times. This sequence joins TRBV7-9 and TRBJ2-2; no clear D gene. The CDR3 loop spans 17 amino acids. The V end lost 2 bases, the J end lost 4 bases, and 17 bases lay between the germline ends. In germline, CDR1 is SEHNR, CDR2 FQNEAQ (reference sequence). The CDR3 region is CASSLSHMGFGTGELFF. CDR3 nucleotide sequence: TGTGCCAGCAGCTTATCACACATGGGTTTTGGCACCGGGGAGCTGTTTTTT. The full variable domain, rest sourced from reference TRBV7-9 and TRBJ2-2, is DTGVSQNPRHKITKRGQNVTFRCDPISEHNRLYWYRQTLGQGPEFLTYFQNEAQLEKSRLLSDRFSAERPKGSFSTLEIQRTEQGDSAMYLCASSLSHMGFGTGELFFGEGSRLTVL.

This clone occurred a few times. The rearrangement joins TRBV19 to TRBJ1-1, with D hard to call. V was clipped by 8 bases and J by 3 bases, with 13 bases between them. The CDR3 extends over 13 amino acids. Germline V gene data show CDR1 as LNHDA and CDR2 as SQIVND (reference sequence). This chain's CDR3 is CASGIKGDTEAFF. CDR3 sequence (DNA): TGTGCCAGTGGAATTAAGGGCGACACTGAAGCTTTCTTT.

The chain joins TRBV29-1 to TRBJ2-7, with D unclear. Trimming removed 4 bases from V and 0 bases from J, with 4 bases in between. Germline-derived CDR1 and CDR2 are SQVTM and ANQGSEA. The length of the CDR3 is 11 residues. CDR3 protein: CSVGSSYEQYF. The CDR3 bases are TGCAGCGTTGGCAGCTCCTACGAGCAGTACTTC.

This clone was seen a handful of times. The V gene is TRBV29-1, the J gene TRBJ2-5; D not resolved. Looked up from germline, CDR1 is SQVTM and CDR2 is ANQGSEA. V was cut by 4 bases and J by 1 base, with 10 bases left in between. The CDR3 extends over 13 amino acids. The CDR3 sequence: CSVAISSQETQYF. In nucleotides, the CDR3 is TGCAGCGTTGCGATTTCTAGCCAAGAGACCCAGTACTTC.

The J gene is TRBJ2-3, the V gene TRBV5-1, with 9 bases fitting TRBD2. The CDR3 length is 16 residues. Germline loops: CDR1 SGHRS, CDR2 YFSETQ. The V gene end was trimmed by 4 bases and the J gene end by 0 bases; junction bases not matched to a gene: 6. The CDR3 loop reads CASSRQREESTDTQYF. Here the CDR3 DNA reads TGCGCCAGCAGCCGCCAGCGGGAGGAAAGCACAGATACGCAGTATTTT.

The chain couples TRBV5-1 to TRBJ1-1; D ambiguous. CDR3 size: 13 residues. Per the germline V gene, CDR1 is SGHRS and CDR2 is YFSETQ. Trimming stripped 0 bases from V and 6 bases from J, with 9 bases between. In DNA form, the CDR3 reads TGCGCCAGCAGCTTGGCGGGGAGGTCTGAAGCTTTCTTT. This gives the protein CASSLAGRSEAFF.

Concerning this clone: One end of the junction is discordant with germline, which a read error may explain. The chain uses TRBV29-1 and TRBJ1-2, with no clear D. Germline-derived CDR1 and CDR2 are SQVTM and ANQGSEA. This CDR3 contains 11 residues. The DNA for the CDR3 is TGCAGCGTAGAAGTATGGGGTGGCTACACCTTC. It translates to CSVEVWGGYTF.